This TCR beta chain was obtained from a study of T cells expressing NK-cell markers. The CDR3 loop spans 14 amino acids. Germline CDR1 and CDR2: ENHRY and SYGVKD. In generating TCR beta cDNA, 5'RACE template switching with UMIs was used. No DNA is given; TCRdb re-called the 5' RACE reads and lists each CDR3 protein once. The specimen's table records 250,000 to 300,000 distinct CDR3 sequences. Whole-study findings and limits: For four donors, these clonotypes were likewise the leading ones in the CD3+CD56-NKG2C+ fraction. In a handful of donors, dominant CD3+CD56+NKG2C+ clones formed 1.0-7.0% of CD8+ cells.

A remark on this clonotype: Antigen specificity is unknown.

This clonotype was obtained from a man aged 18 to 29 in good health. The chain is built from TRBV10-3 and TRBJ1-1; TCRdb's assignment of TRBD1 cannot be checked, as there is no DNA. The sequencing sample was made of blood T cells: a sorted CD56 or NKG2C T cell subset, CD4+ or CD8+ T cells, or bulk PBMC T cells (not recorded which). The CDR3 loop reads CAISPQEHDTEAFF.